The 25 T cell receptor beta chains below were found in one sample sequenced in a study of T cells expressing NK-cell markers. TCRdb re-analyzed the 5' RACE reads; it lists each CDR3 protein once, without DNA. Its listing shows hundreds of thousands of distinct CDR3 sequences. The sequenced material came from blood T cells: a sorted CD56 or NKG2C T cell subset, CD4+ or CD8+ T cells, or bulk PBMC T cells (not recorded which). These receptors came from a woman between 18 and 70 years old in good health.

This chain joins TRBV15 and TRBJ2-1; the TCRdb D gene call, TRBD2, has no DNA to confirm it. The CDR3 is 15 residues long. The germline CDR1 and CDR2 sequences are LNHNV and YYDKDF (reference sequence). Here the CDR3 reads CATSRGPSGSDEQFF.

The CDR3 sequence: CSAWGRQAKNIQYF. V is TRBV20-1 and J is TRBJ2-4; checking the TCRdb D call of TRBD1 is not possible without DNA. The CDR3 has 14 amino acids. The germline V gene has CDR1 DFQATT and CDR2 SNEGSKA (reference sequence).

The chain carries TRBV3-1 and TRBJ1-1. This CDR3 region has 15 residues. Germline V gene lookup returns CDR1 LGHDT and CDR2 YNNKEL (reference sequence). CDR3 region: CASSQNRDTPGEAFF. Using reference TRBV3-1 and TRBJ1-1 for the parts outside the CDR3, the full variable domain is DTAVSQTPKYLVTQMGNDKSIKCEQNLGHDTMYWYKQDSKKFLKIMFSYNNKELIINETVPNRFSPKSPDKAHLNLHINSLELGDSAVYFCASSQNRDTPGEAFFGQGTRLTVV.

The chain joins TRBV4-2 to TRBJ2-7. CDR1 and CDR2 from the germline V gene are LGHNA and YNFKEQ. The CDR3 is 15 residues long. CDR3: CASSQEWRVPYEQYF.

This rearrangement joins TRBV27 to TRBJ1-1; there is no DNA to check the TCRdb D call of TRBD1. Germline CDR1 MNHEY, CDR2 SMNVEV (reference sequence). This CDR3 has 15 amino acids. CDR3 sequence: CASSLGGIGNTEAFF.

The V gene is TRBV5-1, the J gene TRBJ2-2; no DNA is available, so the TRBD2 call from TCRdb remains unchecked. The CDR3 loop spans 16 amino acids. Germline V CDR1 and CDR2: SGHRS, YFSETQ. The CDR3 sequence: CASSEVAGRDTGELFF.

CDR3 sequence reads: CASSLGHSVNEQFF. The genes are TRBV7-2 and TRBJ2-1; checking the TCRdb D call of TRBD2 is not possible without DNA. Looked up from germline, CDR1 is SGHTA and CDR2 is FQGNSA. There are 14 residues in the CDR3.

This sequence joins TRBV20-1 and TRBJ1-2. Germline loops: CDR1 DFQATT, CDR2 SNEGSKA (reference sequence). This CDR3 is built from 15 residues. CDR3 sequence reads: CSATQKGGGHYGYTF.

The chain has TRBV6-2 or TRBV6-3 and TRBJ2-1; TCRdb outputs TRBD1, but without DNA this stays unchecked. The length of the CDR3 is 15 residues. Germline CDR1 and CDR2: MNHEY and SVGEGT. This CDR3 is CASSYSRTGLNEQFF.

This chain uses TRBV20-1 with TRBJ2-7; TCRdb gives TRBD1 as the D gene, but with no DNA this cannot be confirmed. The CDR3 covers 14 residues. Germline CDR1 reads DFQATT; CDR2 reads SNEGSKA (reference sequence). CDR3 residues: CSALAQGRAYEQYF.

The CDR3 protein is CASSSEGSGKNIQYF. This chain uses TRBV4-2 with TRBJ2-4; TCRdb outputs TRBD2, but without DNA this stays unchecked. CDR1 and CDR2 from the germline V gene are LGHNA and YNFKEQ. The CDR3 is made up of 15 amino acids.

This rearrangement joins TRBV4-3 to TRBJ1-3. Looked up from germline, CDR1 is LGHNA and CDR2 is YSLEER. The CDR3 is 12 residues long. The CDR3 is CASSQDWNPIYF.

This rearrangement joins TRBV11-1 to TRBJ2-5; checking the TCRdb D call of TRBD2 is not possible without DNA. The germline V gene encodes CDR1 SGHAT and CDR2 FQDESV (reference sequence). The CDR3 totals 15 residues. The CDR3 protein is CASSLAGRFQETQYF.

The chain employs TRBV5-1 and TRBJ1-6; there is no DNA to check the TCRdb D call of TRBD1. Germline lookup yields CDR1 SGHRS and CDR2 YFSETQ. The CDR3 is 15 amino acids. CDR3 residues: CASSDATGYNSPLHF.

The chain recombines TRBV12-3 or TRBV12-4 with TRBJ1-3; TCRdb proposes TRBD1, but this gene call is untestable without DNA. This CDR3 has 17 residues. This CDR3 reads CASRSRTQGHSGNTIYF.

The chain employs TRBV20-1 and TRBJ2-1; TCRdb names TRBD2, which stays unverified in the absence of DNA. The germline V gene encodes CDR1 DFQATT and CDR2 SNEGSKA (reference sequence). The CDR3 contains 17 residues. The CDR3 spells CSANDQLAGVFGDEQFF.

The V gene is TRBV18, the J gene TRBJ2-1; TCRdb's D call of TRBD2 is untestable without DNA. The CDR3 has 17 residues. CDR1 is KGHSH and CDR2 is LQKENI in the germline V gene. The CDR3 loop is CASSPKLAGITYNEQFF.

The rearrangement links TRBV7-2 to TRBJ1-2. Germline V gene lookup returns CDR1 SGHTA and CDR2 FQGNSA. This CDR3 contains 12 residues. The CDR3 spells CASSLHNYGYTF.

The chain carries TRBV12-3 or TRBV12-4 and TRBJ1-5. The CDR3 is made up of 14 amino acids. The CDR3 sequence: CASNVLGRVEPQHF.

The rearrangement joins TRBV7-2 to TRBJ2-7. The CDR3 sequence is 14 residues long. Germline V CDR1 and CDR2: SGHTA, FQGNSA. The CDR3 protein is CASSLAAVNYEQYF.

V usage is TRBV7-2 and J usage is TRBJ2-1; TCRdb returns TRBD1, unconfirmable since there is no DNA. This CDR3 has 17 amino acids. Germline values: CDR1 SGHTA, CDR2 FQGNSA. The CDR3 is CASSSSPMGTALNEQFF.

V gene TRBV20-1 combines with J gene TRBJ2-5; TCRdb names TRBD2, which stays unverified in the absence of DNA. Germline values: CDR1 DFQATT, CDR2 SNEGSKA (reference sequence). This CDR3 has 11 residues. This CDR3 reads CRGGGSETQYF.

The chain is built from TRBV4-3 and TRBJ2-1; TCRdb's D gene call, TRBD2, goes unchecked for lack of DNA. From germline, CDR1 is LGHNA and CDR2 YSLEER. This CDR3 is 13 amino acids long. CDR3: CASSQAGEDEQFF.

The chain employs TRBV29-1 and TRBJ2-4. The germline CDR1 and CDR2 sequences are SQVTM and ANQGSEA. This CDR3 comprises 12 residues. CDR3 sequence reads: CSVPSVGNIQYF.

The CDR3 reads CSAIVAGGSSSYNEQFF. This chain joins TRBV20-1 and TRBJ2-1; the D call of TRBD2 rests on TCRdb alone, since no DNA is present to check it. Germline V gene lookup returns CDR1 DFQATT and CDR2 SNEGSKA (reference sequence). The CDR3 extends over 17 amino acids.